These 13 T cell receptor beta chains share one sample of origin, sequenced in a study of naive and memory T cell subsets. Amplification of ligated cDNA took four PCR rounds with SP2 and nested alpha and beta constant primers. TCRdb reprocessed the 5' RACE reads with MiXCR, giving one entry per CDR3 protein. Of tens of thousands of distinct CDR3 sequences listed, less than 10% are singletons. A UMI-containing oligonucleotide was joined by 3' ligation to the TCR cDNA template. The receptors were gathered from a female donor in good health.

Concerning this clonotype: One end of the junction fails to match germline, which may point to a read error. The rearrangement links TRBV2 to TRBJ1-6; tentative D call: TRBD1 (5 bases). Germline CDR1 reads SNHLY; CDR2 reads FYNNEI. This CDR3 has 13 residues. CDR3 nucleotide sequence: TGTGCCAGCTGGGGCAGCCCTAATCCACCCCTCCACTTT. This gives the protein CASWGSPNPPLHF.

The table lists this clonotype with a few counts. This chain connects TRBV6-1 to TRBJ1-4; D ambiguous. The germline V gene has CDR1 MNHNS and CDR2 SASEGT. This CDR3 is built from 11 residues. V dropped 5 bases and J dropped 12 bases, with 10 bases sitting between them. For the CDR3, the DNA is TGTGCCAGCAGTCTCCTGATGGAACTGTTTTTT. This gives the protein CASSLLMELFF.

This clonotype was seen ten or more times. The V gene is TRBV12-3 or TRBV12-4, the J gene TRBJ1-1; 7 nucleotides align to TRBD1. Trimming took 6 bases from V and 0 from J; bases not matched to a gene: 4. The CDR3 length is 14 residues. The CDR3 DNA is TGTGCCAGCAGCACGACAGGGATGAACACTGAAGCTTTCTTT. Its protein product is CASSTTGMNTEAFF.

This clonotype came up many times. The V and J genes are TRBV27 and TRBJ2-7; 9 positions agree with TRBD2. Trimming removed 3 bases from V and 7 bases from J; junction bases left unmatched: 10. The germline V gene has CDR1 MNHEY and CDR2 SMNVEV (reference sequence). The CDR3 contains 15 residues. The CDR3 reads CASSFLTSGGSEQYF. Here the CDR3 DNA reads TGTGCCAGCAGTTTCCTGACTAGCGGTGGTTCGGAGCAGTACTTC.

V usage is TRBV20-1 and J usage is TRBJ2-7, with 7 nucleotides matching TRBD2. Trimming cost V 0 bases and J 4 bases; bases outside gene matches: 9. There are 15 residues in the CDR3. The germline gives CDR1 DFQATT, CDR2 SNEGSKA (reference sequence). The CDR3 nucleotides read TGCAGTGCTAGAGATCAACCGGGAGGACGATACGAGCAGTACTTC. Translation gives CSARDQPGGRYEQYF.

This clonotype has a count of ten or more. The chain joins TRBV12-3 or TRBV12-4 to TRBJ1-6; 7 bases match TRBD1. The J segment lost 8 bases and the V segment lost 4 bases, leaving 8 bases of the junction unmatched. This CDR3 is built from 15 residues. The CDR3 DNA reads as TGTGCCAGCAGTTACGCCGACAGGGTGGATTCACCCCTCCACTTT. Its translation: CASSYADRVDSPLHF.

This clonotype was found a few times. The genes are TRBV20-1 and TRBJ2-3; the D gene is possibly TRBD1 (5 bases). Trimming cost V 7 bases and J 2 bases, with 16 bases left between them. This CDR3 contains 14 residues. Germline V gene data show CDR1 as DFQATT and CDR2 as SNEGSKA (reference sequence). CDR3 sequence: CSGGRQTHTDTQYF. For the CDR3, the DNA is TGCAGTGGCGGCCGACAGACACACACAGATACGCAGTATTTT.

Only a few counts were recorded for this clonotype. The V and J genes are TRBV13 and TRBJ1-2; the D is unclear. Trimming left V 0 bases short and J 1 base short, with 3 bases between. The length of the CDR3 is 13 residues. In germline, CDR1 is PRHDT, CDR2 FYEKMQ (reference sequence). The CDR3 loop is CASSLGGNYGYTF. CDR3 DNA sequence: TGTGCCAGCAGCTTAGGGGGTAACTATGGCTACACCTTC.

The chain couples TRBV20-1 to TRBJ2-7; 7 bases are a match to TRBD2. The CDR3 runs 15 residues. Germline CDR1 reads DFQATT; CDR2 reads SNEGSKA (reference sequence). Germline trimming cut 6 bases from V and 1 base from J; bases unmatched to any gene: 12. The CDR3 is CSANPGSSGSYEQYF. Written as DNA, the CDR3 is TGCAGTGCCAATCCCGGGAGTAGCGGGTCCTACGAGCAGTACTTC.

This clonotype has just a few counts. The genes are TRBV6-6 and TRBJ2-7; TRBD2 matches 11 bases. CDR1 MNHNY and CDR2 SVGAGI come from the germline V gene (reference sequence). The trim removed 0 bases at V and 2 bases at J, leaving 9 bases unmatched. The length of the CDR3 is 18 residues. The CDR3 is CASSYSKHGTSGAYEQYF. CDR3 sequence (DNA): TGTGCCAGCAGTTACTCGAAACATGGGACTAGCGGAGCCTACGAGCAGTACTTC.

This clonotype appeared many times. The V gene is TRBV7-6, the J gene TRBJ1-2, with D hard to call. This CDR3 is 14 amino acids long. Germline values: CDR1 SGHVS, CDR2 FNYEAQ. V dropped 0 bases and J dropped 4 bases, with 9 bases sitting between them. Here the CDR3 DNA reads TGTGCCAGCAGCTTAGCGGGTCAGCTCTATGGCTACACCTTC. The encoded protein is CASSLAGQLYGYTF.

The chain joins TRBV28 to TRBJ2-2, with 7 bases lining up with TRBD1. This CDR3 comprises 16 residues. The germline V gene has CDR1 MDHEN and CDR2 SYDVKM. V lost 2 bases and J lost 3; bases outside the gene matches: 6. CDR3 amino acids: CASSLGLGQYTGELFF. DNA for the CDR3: TGTGCCAGCAGTTTAGGTCTGGGACAGTACACCGGGGAGCTGTTTTTT.

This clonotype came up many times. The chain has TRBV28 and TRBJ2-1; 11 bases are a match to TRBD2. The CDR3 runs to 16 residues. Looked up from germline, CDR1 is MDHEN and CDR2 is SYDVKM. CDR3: CVAPPGLAGSYNEQFF. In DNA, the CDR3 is TGTGTCGCTCCCCCTGGACTAGCGGGTTCTTACAATGAGCAGTTCTTC.